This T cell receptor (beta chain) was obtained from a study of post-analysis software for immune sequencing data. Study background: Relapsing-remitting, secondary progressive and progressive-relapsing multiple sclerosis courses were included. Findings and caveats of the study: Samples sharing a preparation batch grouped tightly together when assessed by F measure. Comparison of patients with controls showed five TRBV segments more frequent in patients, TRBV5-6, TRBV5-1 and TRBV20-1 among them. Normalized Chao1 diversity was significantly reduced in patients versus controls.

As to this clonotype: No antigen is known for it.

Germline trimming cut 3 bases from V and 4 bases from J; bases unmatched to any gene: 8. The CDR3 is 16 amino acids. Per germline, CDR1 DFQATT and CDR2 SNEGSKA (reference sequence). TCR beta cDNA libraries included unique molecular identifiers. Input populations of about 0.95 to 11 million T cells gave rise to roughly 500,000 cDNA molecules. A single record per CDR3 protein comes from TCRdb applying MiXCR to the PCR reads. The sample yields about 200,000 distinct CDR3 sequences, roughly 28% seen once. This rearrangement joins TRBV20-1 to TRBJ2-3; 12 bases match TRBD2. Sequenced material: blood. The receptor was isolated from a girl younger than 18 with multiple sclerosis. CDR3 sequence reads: CSASLTSGGHSDTQYF. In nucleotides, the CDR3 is TGCAGTGCTAGCCTGACTAGCGGGGGTCACTCAGATACGCAGTATTTT.